These T cell receptor beta chains were read from a single sample in a study of human T cells and chemical hapten exposure. TCRdb reprocessed the RACE reads with MiXCR, giving one entry per CDR3 protein. This table has over 130,000 distinct CDR3 sequences, over 9.5% appearing once. The specimen was whole blood, collected in connection with sensitization to the hapten diphenylcyclopropenone (DPC). Receptors originate from a woman aged 45 to 65 with alopecia areata. Some clones in this sample may be carry-over from other donors' samples. CDR3s include the opening cysteine and the closing phenylalanine or tryptophan. D genes are given only for firm matches. Size is omitted from some rows. Given values are once, few, many or a class for expanded clones.

- - 11 TRBJ2-6 TRBV20-1 TGCAGTGCTAGAGACAGTACGGCTCTGACTTTC CSARDSTALTF
- few 14 TRBJ1-5 TRBV28 TGTGCCAGCGCGAGGGCGACAGTTTATCAGCCCCAGCATTTT CASARATVYQPQHF
- many 14 TRBJ1-1 TRBV29-1 TGCAGCGTCTCCAATGCAGGAGGTCAGACTGAAGCTTTCTTT CSVSNAGGQTEAFF
TRBD1 few 15 TRBJ2-2 TRBV2 TGTGCCAGCAGTCCCGGACAGGCGAACACCGGGGAGCTGTTTTTT CASSPGQANTGELFF
- - 13 TRBJ2-3 TRBV19 TGTGCCAGTAGTATATCTAGGATGGATACGCAGTATTTT CASSISRMDTQYF
- many 14 TRBJ2-3 TRBV7-2 TGTGCCAGCAGCGAGACTTGGGGGACAGATACGCAGTATTTT CASSETWGTDTQYF
- - 16 TRBJ2-3 TRBV5-5 TGTGCCAGCAGCTCGAATACAGGGACTAGCACAGATACGCAGTATTTT CASSSNTGTSTDTQYF
TRBD1 few 17 TRBJ2-2 TRBV4-3 TGCGCCAGCAGCCAAGAAAGGCCAGGGGGTGTCGGAGGGGAGCTGTTTTTT CASSQERPGGVGGELFF
TRBD1 - 13 TRBJ2-7 TRBV7-6 TGTGCCAGCAGCCAGGCAGGGGGCCGGGAGCAGTACTTC CASSQAGGREQYF
TRBD2 - 12 TRBJ2-1 TRBV29-1 TGCAGCGTCGAGCGGGGCATCAATGAGCAGTTCTTC CSVERGINEQFF
- - 13 TRBJ1-3 TRBV20-1 TGCAGTGCTAGCTATAGCTCTGGAAACACCATATATTTT CSASYSSGNTIYF
- - 15 TRBJ2-1 TRBV29-1 TGCAGCGTGGGAAGCGCGGGTTCGGGGAACAATGAGCAGTTCTTC CSVGSAGSGNNEQFF
- - 16 TRBJ2-4 TRBV5-5 TGTGCCAGCAGCTTGGGCAGCCTTGTAGCCAAAAACATTCAGTACTTC CASSLGSLVAKNIQYF
TRBD1 few 15 TRBJ1-5 TRBV20-1 TGCAGTGCTAGGAGGGCAGGGGGAAGGAGTCAGCCCCAGCATTTT CSARRAGGRSQPQHF
TRBD2 few 15 TRBJ2-3 TRBV5-4 TGTGCCAGCAGCCCTAGCGGGAGGGGGCTCGAGACGCAGTATTTT CASSPSGRGLETQYF
TRBD1 - 14 TRBJ2-7 TRBV27 TGTGCCAGCAGTTTGCTCGGGACAGCCTACGAGCAGTACTTC CASSLLGTAYEQYF